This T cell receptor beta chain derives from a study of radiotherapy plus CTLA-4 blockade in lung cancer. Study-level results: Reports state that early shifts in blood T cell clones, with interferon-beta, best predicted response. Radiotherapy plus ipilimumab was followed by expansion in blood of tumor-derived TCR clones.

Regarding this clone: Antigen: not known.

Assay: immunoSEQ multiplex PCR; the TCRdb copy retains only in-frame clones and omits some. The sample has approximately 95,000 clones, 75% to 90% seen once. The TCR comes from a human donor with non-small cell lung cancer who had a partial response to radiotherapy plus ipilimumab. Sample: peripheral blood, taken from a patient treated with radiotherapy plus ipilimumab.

The DNA for the CDR3 is TGCAGCGTTGACCAGGGAACAGATACGCAGTATTTT. Its translation: CSVDQGTDTQYF. The rearrangement joins TRBV29-1 to TRBJ2-3; D is perhaps TRBD1 (5 bases). CDR1 is SQVTM and CDR2 is ANQGSEA in the germline V gene. V was cut by 3 bases and J by 3 bases, with 7 bases left in between. There are 12 residues in the CDR3.